What follows are 10 T cell receptor beta chains derived from one specimen sequenced in a study of T cell changes during pregnancy in multiple sclerosis. This table comes from immunoSEQ multiplex PCR, and its TCRdb copy is limited to in-frame clones, with some not included. The sample lists about 25,000 clones; approximately 86% were seen once. This sample comprised CD8+ T cells from peripheral blood mononuclear cells, obtained in the first trimester of pregnancy. These receptor sequences come from a female donor in good health, enrolled as a control in a pregnancy study.

The chain has TRBV28 and TRBJ1-1; D gene uncertain. The V end lost 10 bases, the J end lost 4 bases, and 13 bases lay between the germline ends. CDR1 is MDHEN and CDR2 is SYDVKM in the germline V gene. CDR3 length equals 12 residues. The CDR3 DNA sequence: TGTGCCACCCATGACCGGGTCACTGAAGCTTTCTTT. It codes for CATHDRVTEAFF.

This chain links TRBV7-5 with TRBJ2-7; the table calls TRBD1, which could not be checked here. TRBV7-5 is a pseudogene segment. The CDR3 length is 15 residues. The CDR3 bases are TGTGTCAGAAGAGCTGACAGGGGGCGTATTTACGAGCAGTACTTC. This translates into CVRRADRGRIYEQYF.

V usage is TRBV18 and J usage is TRBJ2-1; the match to TRBD1 covers 9 bases. V trimming: 3 bases; J trimming: 7 bases; junction bases outside the gene matches: 4. CDR3 length: 14 residues. Germline V gene sequence: CDR1 KGHSH, CDR2 LQKENI. The CDR3 nucleotides are TGTGCCAGCTCACCCGCGGACAGGGGTAATGAGCAGTTCTTC. This encodes CASSPADRGNEQFF.

This chain joins TRBV28 and TRBJ1-5; maybe TRBD1 (5 bases). The V end lost 8 bases, the J end lost 1 base, and 15 bases lay between the germline ends. The V gene's germline CDR1 is MDHEN and CDR2 SYDVKM. The CDR3 has 15 residues. The CDR3 loop reads CASSSGGKSNQPQHF. For the CDR3, the DNA is TGTGCCAGCTCATCCGGGGGAAAAAGCAATCAGCCCCAGCATTTT.

The J gene is TRBJ2-1, the V gene TRBV27, with D possibly TRBD2 on 5 matching bases. The V end was cut by 3 bases, the J end by 4 bases, with 10 bases between. In germline, CDR1 is MNHEY, CDR2 SMNVEV (reference sequence). This CDR3 is built from 14 residues. The CDR3 spells CASSFTDSYNEQFF. CDR3 in DNA: TGTGCCAGCAGTTTCACGGACTCTTACAATGAGCAGTTCTTC.

The chain has TRBV7-9 and TRBJ1-5; D remains unclear. V dropped 3 bases and J dropped 7 bases, with 13 bases sitting between them. Germline V gene sequence: CDR1 SEHNR, CDR2 FQNEAQ (reference sequence). The CDR3 totals 14 residues. The DNA for the CDR3 is TGTGCCAGCAGCTTGGCGGGAGTTGAGCAGCCCCAGCATTTT. Translating it yields CASSLAGVEQPQHF.

The chain has TRBV21-1 and TRBJ2-1; the table's D gene call, TRBD2, was not cross checked with the DNA. TRBV21-1 is recorded as a pseudogene. The CDR3 length is 17 residues. The CDR3 DNA reads as TGTGCCAGCAACCAAGTCCCCCCTAGCGGGAGTTCCAATGAGCAGTTCTTC. Its protein product is CASNQVPPSGSSNEQFF.

The CDR3 DNA reads TGCGCCAGCAGGGGCAGGCCTTACAATGAGCAGTTCTTC. Amino acid sequence: CASRGRPYNEQFF. The chain couples TRBV5-1 to TRBJ2-1; D remains ambiguous. Germline-derived CDR1 and CDR2 are SGHRS and YFSETQ. CDR3 length: 13 amino acids. Trimming took 5 bases from V and 4 from J, leaving 10 bases between them.

The chain has TRBV4-2 and TRBJ1-6, with 9 bases fitting TRBD1. Losses at the gene ends were 1 base for V and 10 bases for J; bases not matched to a gene: 8. The CDR3 contains 16 residues. Germline loops: CDR1 LGHNA, CDR2 YNFKEQ. The CDR3 here is CASSQVHRGQGSPLHF. CDR3 coding DNA: TGTGCCAGCAGCCAAGTGCACAGGGGGCAGGGGTCACCCCTCCACTTT.

The chain couples TRBV28 to TRBJ2-3, with 7 bases that match TRBD2. The V gene's germline CDR1 is MDHEN and CDR2 SYDVKM. The CDR3 is 16 residues long. The J segment lost 1 base and the V segment lost 6 bases, leaving 10 bases of the junction unmatched. In DNA, the CDR3 is TGTGCCAGCAGATCGATAGCGGGCCAGGGCACAGATACGCAGTATTTT. The encoded protein is CASRSIAGQGTDTQYF.